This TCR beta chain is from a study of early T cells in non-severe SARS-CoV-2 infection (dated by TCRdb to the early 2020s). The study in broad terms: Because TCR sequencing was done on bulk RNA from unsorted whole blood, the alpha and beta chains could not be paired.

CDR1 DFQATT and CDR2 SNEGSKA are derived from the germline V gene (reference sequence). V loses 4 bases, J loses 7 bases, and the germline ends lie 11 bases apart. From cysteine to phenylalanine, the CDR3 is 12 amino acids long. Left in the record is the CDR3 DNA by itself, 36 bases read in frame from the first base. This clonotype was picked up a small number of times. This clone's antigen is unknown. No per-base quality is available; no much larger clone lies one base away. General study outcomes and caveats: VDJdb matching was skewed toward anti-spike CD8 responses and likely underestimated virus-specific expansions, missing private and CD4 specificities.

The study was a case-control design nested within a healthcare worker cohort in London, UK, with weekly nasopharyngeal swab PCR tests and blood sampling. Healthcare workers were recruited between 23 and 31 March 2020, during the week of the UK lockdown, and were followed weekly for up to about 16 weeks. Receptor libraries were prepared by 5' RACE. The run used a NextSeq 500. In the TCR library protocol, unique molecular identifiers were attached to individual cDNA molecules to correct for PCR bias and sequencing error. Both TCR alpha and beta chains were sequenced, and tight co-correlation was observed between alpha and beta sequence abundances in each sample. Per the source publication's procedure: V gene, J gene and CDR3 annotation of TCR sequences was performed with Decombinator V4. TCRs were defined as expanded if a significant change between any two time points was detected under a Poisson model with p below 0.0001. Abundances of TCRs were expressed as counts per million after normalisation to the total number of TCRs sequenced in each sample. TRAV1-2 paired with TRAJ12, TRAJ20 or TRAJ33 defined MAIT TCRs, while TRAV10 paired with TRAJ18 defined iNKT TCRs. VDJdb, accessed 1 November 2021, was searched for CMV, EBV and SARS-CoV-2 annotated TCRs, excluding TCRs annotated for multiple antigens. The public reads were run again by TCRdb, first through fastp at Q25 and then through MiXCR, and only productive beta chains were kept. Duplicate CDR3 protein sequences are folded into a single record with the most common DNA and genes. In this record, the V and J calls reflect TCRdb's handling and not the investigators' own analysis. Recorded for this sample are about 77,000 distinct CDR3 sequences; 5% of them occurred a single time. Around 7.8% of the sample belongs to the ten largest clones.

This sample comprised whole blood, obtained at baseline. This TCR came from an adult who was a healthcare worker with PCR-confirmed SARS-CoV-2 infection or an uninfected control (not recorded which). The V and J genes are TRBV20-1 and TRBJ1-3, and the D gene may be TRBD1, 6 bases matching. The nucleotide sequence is TGCAGTGCTATCGGACAGTGGAACACCATATATTTT. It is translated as CSAIGQWNTIYF.